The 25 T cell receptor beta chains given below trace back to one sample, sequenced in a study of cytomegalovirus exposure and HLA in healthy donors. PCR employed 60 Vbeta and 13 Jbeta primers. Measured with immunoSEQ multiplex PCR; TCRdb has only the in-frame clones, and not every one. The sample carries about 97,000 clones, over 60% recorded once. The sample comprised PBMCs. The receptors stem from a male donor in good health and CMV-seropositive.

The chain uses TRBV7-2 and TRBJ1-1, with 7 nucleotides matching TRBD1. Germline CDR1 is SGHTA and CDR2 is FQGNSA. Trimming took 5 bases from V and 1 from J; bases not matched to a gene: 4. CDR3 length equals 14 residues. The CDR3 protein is CASSTGTANTEAFF. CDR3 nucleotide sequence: TGTGCCAGCAGCACCGGGACAGCGAACACTGAAGCTTTCTTT. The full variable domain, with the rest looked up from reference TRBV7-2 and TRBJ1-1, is GAGVSQSPSNKVTEKGKDVELRCDPISGHTALYWYRQSLGQGLEFLIYFQGNSAPDKSGLPSDRFSAERTGGSVSTLTIQRTQQEDSAVYLCASSTGTANTEAFFGQGTRLTVV.

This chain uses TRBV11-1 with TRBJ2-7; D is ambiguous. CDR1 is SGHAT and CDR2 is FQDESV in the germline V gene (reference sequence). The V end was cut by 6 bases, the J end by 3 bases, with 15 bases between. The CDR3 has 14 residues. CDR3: CASRPLTTYYEQYF. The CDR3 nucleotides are TGTGCCAGCAGACCCCTCACTACTTACTACGAGCAGTACTTC.

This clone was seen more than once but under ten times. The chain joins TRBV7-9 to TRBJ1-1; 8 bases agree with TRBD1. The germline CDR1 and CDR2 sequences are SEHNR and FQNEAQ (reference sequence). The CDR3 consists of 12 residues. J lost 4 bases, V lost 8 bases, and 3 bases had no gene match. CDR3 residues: CASAGGVTEAFF. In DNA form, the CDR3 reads TGTGCCAGCGCAGGGGGCGTCACTGAAGCTTTCTTT.

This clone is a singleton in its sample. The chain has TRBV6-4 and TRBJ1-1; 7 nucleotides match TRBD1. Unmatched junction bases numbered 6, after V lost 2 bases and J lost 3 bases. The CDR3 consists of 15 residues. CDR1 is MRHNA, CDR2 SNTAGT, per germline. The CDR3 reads CASSDLQGKDTEAFF. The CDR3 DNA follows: TGTGCCAGCAGTGACCTACAGGGGAAGGACACTGAAGCTTTCTTT.

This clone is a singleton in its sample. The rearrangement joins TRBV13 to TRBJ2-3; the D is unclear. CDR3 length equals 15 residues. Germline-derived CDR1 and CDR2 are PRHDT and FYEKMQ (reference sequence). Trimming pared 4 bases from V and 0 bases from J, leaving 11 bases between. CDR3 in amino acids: CASSSHSFSTDTQYF. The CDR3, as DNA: TGTGCCAGCAGCTCCCACAGCTTTAGCACAGATACGCAGTATTTT.

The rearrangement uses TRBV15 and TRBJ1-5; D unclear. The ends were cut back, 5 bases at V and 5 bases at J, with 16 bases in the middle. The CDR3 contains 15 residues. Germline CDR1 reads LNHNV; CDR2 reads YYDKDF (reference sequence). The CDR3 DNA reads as TGTGCCACCAGCCAGAGAGGGCGCGGAGATCAGCCCCAGCATTTT. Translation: CATSQRGRGDQPQHF.

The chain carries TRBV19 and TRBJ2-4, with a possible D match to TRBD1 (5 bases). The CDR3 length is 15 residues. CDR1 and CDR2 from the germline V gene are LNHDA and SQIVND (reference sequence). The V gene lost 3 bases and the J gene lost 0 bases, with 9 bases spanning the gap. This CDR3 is CASSIPGLAKNIQYF. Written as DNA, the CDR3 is TGTGCCAGTAGTATTCCAGGGCTAGCCAAAAACATTCAGTACTTC.

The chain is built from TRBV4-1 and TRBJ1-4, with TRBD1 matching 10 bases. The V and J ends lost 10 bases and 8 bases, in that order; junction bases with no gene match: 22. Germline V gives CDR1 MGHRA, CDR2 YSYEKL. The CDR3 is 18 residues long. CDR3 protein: CAIRQRGESTGGREKLFF. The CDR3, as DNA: TGCGCCATCAGACAGAGGGGAGAATCGACAGGGGGCCGAGAAAAACTGTTTTTT.

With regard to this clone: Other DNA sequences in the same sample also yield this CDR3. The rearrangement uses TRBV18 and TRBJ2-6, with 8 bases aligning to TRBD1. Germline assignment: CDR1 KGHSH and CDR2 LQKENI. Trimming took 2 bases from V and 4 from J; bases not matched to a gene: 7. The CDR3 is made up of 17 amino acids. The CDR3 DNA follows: TGTGCCAGCTCACCAGGTACAGGGGGTTCAGGGGCCAACGTCCTGACTTTC. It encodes CASSPGTGGSGANVLTF.

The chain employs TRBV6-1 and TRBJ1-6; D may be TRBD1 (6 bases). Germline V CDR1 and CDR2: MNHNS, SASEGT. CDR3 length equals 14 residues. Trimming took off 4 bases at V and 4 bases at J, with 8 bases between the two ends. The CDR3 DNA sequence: TGTGCCAGCAGTGCCGGGACATATAATTCACCCCTCCACTTT. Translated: CASSAGTYNSPLHF.

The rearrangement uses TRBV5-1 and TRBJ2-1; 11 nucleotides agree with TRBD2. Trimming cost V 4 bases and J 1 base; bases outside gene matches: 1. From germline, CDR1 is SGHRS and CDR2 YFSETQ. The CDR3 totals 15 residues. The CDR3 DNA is TGCGCCAGCAGCGTAGCGGGGGGGTCCTACAATGAGCAGTTCTTC. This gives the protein CASSVAGGSYNEQFF. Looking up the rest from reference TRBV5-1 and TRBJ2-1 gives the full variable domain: KAGVTQTPRYLIKTRGQQVTLSCSPISGHRSVSWYQQTPGQGLQFLFEYFSETQRNKGNFPGRFSGRQFSNSRSEMNVSTLELGDSALYLCASSVAGGSYNEQFFGPGTRLTVL.

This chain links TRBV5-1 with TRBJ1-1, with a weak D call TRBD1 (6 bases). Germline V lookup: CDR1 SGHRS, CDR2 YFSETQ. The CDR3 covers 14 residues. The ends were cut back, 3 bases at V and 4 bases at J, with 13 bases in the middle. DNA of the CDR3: TGCGCCAGCAGCTCCACAGGGTCAGGCACTGAAGCTTTCTTT. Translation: CASSSTGSGTEAFF.

The CDR3 nucleotides are TGTGCCAGCAGCAATGGACAGGGGCGGGTGGATACGCAGTATTTT. Amino acid sequence: CASSNGQGRVDTQYF. V is TRBV7-9 and J is TRBJ2-3; 9 nucleotides agree with TRBD1. The CDR3 is made up of 15 amino acids. V was clipped by 5 bases and J by 6 bases; unmatched bases: 9. Germline V gene lookup returns CDR1 SEHNR and CDR2 FQNEAQ (reference sequence).

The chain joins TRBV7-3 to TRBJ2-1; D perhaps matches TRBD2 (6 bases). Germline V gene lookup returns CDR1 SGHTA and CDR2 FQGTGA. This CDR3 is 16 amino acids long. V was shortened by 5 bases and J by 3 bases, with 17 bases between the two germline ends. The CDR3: CASSGESSAGYNEQFF. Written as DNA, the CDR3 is TGTGCCAGCAGCGGAGAATCTAGCGCCGGCTACAATGAGCAGTTCTTC.

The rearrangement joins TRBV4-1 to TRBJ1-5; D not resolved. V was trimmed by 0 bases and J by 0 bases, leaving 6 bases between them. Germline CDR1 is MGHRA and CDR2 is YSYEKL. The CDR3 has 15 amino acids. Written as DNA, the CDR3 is TGCGCCAGCAGCCAAGATCCAGTTAGCAATCAGCCCCAGCATTTT. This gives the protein CASSQDPVSNQPQHF.

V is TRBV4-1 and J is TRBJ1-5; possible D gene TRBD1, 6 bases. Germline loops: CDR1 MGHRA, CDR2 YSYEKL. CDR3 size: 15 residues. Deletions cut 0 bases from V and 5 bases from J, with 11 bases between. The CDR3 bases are TGCGCCAGCAGCCAAGATATACAGGGAGATCAGCCCCAGCATTTT. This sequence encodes CASSQDIQGDQPQHF.

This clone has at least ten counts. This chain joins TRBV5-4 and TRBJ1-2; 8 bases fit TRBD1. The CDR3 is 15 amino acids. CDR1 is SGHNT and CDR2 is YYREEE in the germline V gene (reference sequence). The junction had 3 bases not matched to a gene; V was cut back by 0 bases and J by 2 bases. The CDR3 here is CASSLVYRGNYGYTF. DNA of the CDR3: TGTGCCAGCAGCTTGGTTTACAGGGGGAACTATGGCTACACCTTC.

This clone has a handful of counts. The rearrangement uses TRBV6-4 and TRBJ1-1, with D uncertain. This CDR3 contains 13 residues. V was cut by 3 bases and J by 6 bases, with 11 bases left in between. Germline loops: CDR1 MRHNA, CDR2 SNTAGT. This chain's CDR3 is CASSEVRGSEAFF. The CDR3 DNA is TGTGCCAGCAGTGAGGTCCGGGGATCTGAAGCTTTCTTT.

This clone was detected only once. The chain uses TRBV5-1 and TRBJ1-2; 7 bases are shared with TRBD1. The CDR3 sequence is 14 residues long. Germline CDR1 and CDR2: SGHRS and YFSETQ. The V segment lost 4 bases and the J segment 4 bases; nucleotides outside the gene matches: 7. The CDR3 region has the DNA TGCGCCAGCAGCCGGGCCCGGGACAGCTATGGCTACACCTTC. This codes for CASSRARDSYGYTF.

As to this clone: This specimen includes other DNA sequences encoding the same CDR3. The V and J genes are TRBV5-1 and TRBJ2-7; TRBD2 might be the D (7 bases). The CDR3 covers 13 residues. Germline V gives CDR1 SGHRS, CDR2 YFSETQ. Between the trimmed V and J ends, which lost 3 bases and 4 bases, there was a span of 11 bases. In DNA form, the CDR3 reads TGCGCCAGCAGCTCGGGGGGCCGTTACGAGCAGTACTTC. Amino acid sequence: CASSSGGRYEQYF.

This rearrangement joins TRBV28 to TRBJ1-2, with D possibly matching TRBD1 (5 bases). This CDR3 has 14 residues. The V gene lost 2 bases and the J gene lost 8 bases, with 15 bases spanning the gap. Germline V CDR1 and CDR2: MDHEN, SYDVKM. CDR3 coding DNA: TGTGCCAGCAGTTTAGGGGCGGTGAGAAAAGGCTACACCTTC. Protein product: CASSLGAVRKGYTF.

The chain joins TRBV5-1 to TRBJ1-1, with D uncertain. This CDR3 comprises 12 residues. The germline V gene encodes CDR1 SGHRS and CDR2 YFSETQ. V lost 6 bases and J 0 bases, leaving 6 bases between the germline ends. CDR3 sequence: CASTGMNTEAFF. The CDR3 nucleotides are TGCGCCAGCACGGGGATGAACACTGAAGCTTTCTTT.

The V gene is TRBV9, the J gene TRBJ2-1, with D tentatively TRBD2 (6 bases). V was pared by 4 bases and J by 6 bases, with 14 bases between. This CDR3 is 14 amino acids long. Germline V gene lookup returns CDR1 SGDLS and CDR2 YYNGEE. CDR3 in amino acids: CASSSRLGSNEQFF. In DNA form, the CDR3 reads TGTGCCAGCAGCTCCAGACTAGGGAGCAATGAGCAGTTCTTC.

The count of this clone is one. The DNA of the CDR3 is TGTGCCACCGGGGGGTCCTACGAGCAGTACTTC. Translation: CATGGSYEQYF. V is TRBV6-6 and J is TRBJ2-7; 7 bases map to TRBD2. This CDR3 spans 11 amino acids. V lost 10 bases, J lost 1 base, and 1 base stayed unmatched. From germline, CDR1 is MNHNY and CDR2 SVGAGI (reference sequence).

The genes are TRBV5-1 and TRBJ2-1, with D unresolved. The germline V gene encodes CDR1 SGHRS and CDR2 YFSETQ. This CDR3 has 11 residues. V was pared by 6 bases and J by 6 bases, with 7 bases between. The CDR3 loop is CASTAGNEQFF. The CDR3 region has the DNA TGCGCCAGCACCGCAGGCAATGAGCAGTTCTTC.